These 30 T cell receptor beta chains share one sample of origin, sequenced in a study of T cells in pancreatic ductal adenocarcinoma. Selected pancreatic ductal adenocarcinoma patients had undergone surgery without neoadjuvant therapy. Measured with immunoSEQ multiplex PCR; TCRdb has only the in-frame clones, and not every one. Counted here are some 16,000 clones, around 90% occurring once; the ten biggest clones make up about 17%. Sequenced material: PBMCs. The source is a human donor with pancreatic ductal adenocarcinoma.

The chain has TRBV7-7 and TRBJ2-1, with D uncertain. The CDR3 consists of 13 residues. V lost 2 bases and J lost 9, with 11 bases in between. Germline values: CDR1 SSHAT, CDR2 FNYEAQ (reference sequence). The CDR3 DNA is TGTGCCAGCAGCTTACCCGGCCCTAGTGAGCAGTTCTTC. This gives the protein CASSLPGPSEQFF.

This sequence joins TRBV9 and TRBJ1-3; 10 bases agree with TRBD1. The CDR3 runs to 18 residues. Germline V gene data show CDR1 as SGDLS and CDR2 as YYNGEE. Losses at the gene ends were 3 bases for V and 2 bases for J; bases not matched to a gene: 11. The CDR3 spells CASSGGPGTGAAGNTIYF. The CDR3 nucleotides are TGTGCCAGCAGCGGTGGACCCGGGACAGGGGCCGCTGGAAACACCATATATTTT.

This clone was seen more than once but under ten times. This chain links TRBV9 with TRBJ1-1, with TRBD1 matching over 7 bases. This CDR3 region has 13 residues. CDR1 is SGDLS, CDR2 YYNGEE, per germline. V lost 0 bases to trimming and J lost 4 bases; unmatched junction nucleotides: 0. CDR3 residues: CASSVGQGTEAFF. For the CDR3, the DNA is TGTGCCAGCAGCGTAGGACAGGGCACTGAAGCTTTCTTT.

This chain connects TRBV7-8 to TRBJ1-1; the match to TRBD1 covers 7 bases. The germline gives CDR1 SGHVS, CDR2 FQNEAQ. V dropped 7 bases and J dropped 1; count of bases not matched to a gene: 6. This CDR3 has 14 amino acids. CDR3 coding DNA: TGTGCCAGCACCCCAGGGGGTGAGAACACTGAAGCTTTCTTT. It yields the protein CASTPGGENTEAFF.

For the CDR3, the DNA is TGTGCCAGCAGCTTGGCCGCTAGCGGGGGGTGGGAGACCCAGTACTTC. Encoded protein: CASSLAASGGWETQYF. V and J are TRBV5-5 and TRBJ2-5; 11 bases match TRBD2. Trimming at V came to 0 bases and at J to 5 bases, leaving 6 bases not matched to a gene. Germline V gene data show CDR1 as SGHKS and CDR2 as YYEKEE (reference sequence). This CDR3 is built from 16 residues.

CDR3 in amino acids: CASSLRGNTGELFF. The CDR3 region has the DNA TGTGCCAGCAGCTTAAGGGGGAACACCGGGGAGCTGTTTTTT. The rearrangement links TRBV11-3 to TRBJ2-2; the D gene is possibly TRBD1 (5 bases). Looked up from germline, CDR1 is SGHNT and CDR2 is YENEEA. The CDR3 runs to 14 residues. Trimming took off 2 bases at V and 1 base at J, with 5 bases between the two ends. Full variable domain (rest looked up from reference TRBV11-3 and TRBJ2-2): EAGVVQSPRYKIIEKKQPVAFWCNPISGHNTLYWYLQNLGQGPELLIRYENEEAVDDSQLPKDRFSAERLKGVDSTLKIQPAELGDSAVYLCASSLRGNTGELFFGEGSRLTVL.

This rearrangement joins TRBV19 to TRBJ1-5, with 9 bases identical to TRBD1. The germline gives CDR1 LNHDA, CDR2 SQIVND (reference sequence). Germline trimming cut 7 bases from V and 4 bases from J; bases unmatched to any gene: 2. The CDR3 covers 13 residues. The DNA for the CDR3 is TGTGCCAGTAAGGGGACAGGGAATCAGCCCCAGCATTTT. Amino acid sequence: CASKGTGNQPQHF. The whole variable domain, remainder taken from reference TRBV19 and TRBJ1-5, is DGGITQSPKYLFRKEGQNVTLSCEQNLNHDAMYWYRQDPGQGLRLIYYSQIVNDFQKGDIAEGYSVSREKKESFPLTVTSAQKNPTAFYLCASKGTGNQPQHFGDGTRLSIL.

This rearrangement joins TRBV7-2 to TRBJ2-7; the D is unclear. The V and J ends lost 1 base and 0 bases respectively, with 7 bases between them. Germline CDR1 and CDR2: SGHTA and FQGNSA. This CDR3 is 14 amino acids long. CDR3 amino acids: CASSLVVSSYEQYF. In nucleotides, the CDR3 is TGTGCCAGCAGCTTAGTTGTCAGCTCCTACGAGCAGTACTTC.

The V call is TRBV27, the J call TRBJ2-1; TRBD2 matches 13 bases. The germline V gene encodes CDR1 MNHEY and CDR2 SMNVEV (reference sequence). Losses at the gene ends were 4 bases for V and 2 bases for J; bases not matched to a gene: 11. The CDR3 is 19 residues long. CDR3 sequence: CASSSRLTSGGAAYNEQFF. The CDR3 DNA follows: TGTGCCAGCAGTTCCCGTCTTACTAGCGGGGGGGCCGCCTACAATGAGCAGTTCTTC.

The genes are TRBV28 and TRBJ2-5; 8 nucleotides align to TRBD2. V gave up 6 bases and J gave up 5 bases; unmatched junction bases: 11. The CDR3 is made up of 15 amino acids. In germline, CDR1 is MDHEN, CDR2 SYDVKM. CDR3: CASSLTGTRGETQYF. DNA for the CDR3: TGTGCCAGCAGCCTAACCGGGACTAGGGGTGAGACCCAGTACTTC.

The CDR3 region has the DNA TGTGCCAGCAGTTTACAACAGGGGGGGACCTACGAGCAGTACTTC. It specifies CASSLQQGGTYEQYF. V usage is TRBV27 and J usage is TRBJ2-7; D is perhaps TRBD1 (8 bases). V was pared by 2 bases and J by 2 bases, with 13 bases between. The CDR3 has 15 residues. The V gene's germline CDR1 is MNHEY and CDR2 SMNVEV (reference sequence).

The chain combines TRBV6-5 with TRBJ1-2; no definite D call. The CDR3 is 13 residues long. Trimming stripped 0 bases from V and 8 bases from J, with 10 bases between. Germline values: CDR1 MNHEY, CDR2 SVGAGI. The CDR3 reads CASSYSQEDGYTF. The CDR3 DNA reads as TGTGCCAGCAGTTACTCGCAGGAAGACGGCTACACCTTC.

The V gene is TRBV5-1, the J gene TRBJ2-1; D is unresolved. The CDR3 totals 14 residues. The V gene's germline CDR1 is SGHRS and CDR2 YFSETQ. V lost 0 bases to trimming and J lost 4 bases, with 8 bases between them. As DNA, the CDR3 is TGCGCCAGCAGCTTGGCCGTAGGGTACAATGAGCAGTTCTTC. Its protein product is CASSLAVGYNEQFF.

The CDR3 loop reads CASSPRGTVTYNEQFF. As DNA, the CDR3 is TGTGCCAGCAGCCCACGGGGGACAGTCACCTACAATGAGCAGTTCTTC. V usage is TRBV9 and J usage is TRBJ2-1; D possibly corresponds to TRBD1 (7 bases). The CDR3 totals 16 residues. With 4 bases removed from V and 2 bases from J, the gap between germline ends came to 16 bases. Germline CDR1 and CDR2: SGDLS and YYNGEE. The entire variable domain, with the rest obtained from reference TRBV9 and TRBJ2-1, is as follows: DSGVTQTPKHLITATGQRVTLRCSPRSGDLSVYWYQQSLDQGLQFLIQYYNGEERAKGNILERFSAQQFPDLHSELNLSSLELGDSALYFCASSPRGTVTYNEQFFGPGTRLTVL.

V usage is TRBV6-5 and J usage is TRBJ1-2; weak D call: TRBD1 (5 bases). There are 14 residues in the CDR3. Germline V gene data show CDR1 as MNHEY and CDR2 as SVGAGI. V lost 4 bases, J lost 0 bases, and 9 bases lay in between. Written as DNA, the CDR3 is TGTGCCAGCAGTTTCCCAGGGACTAACTATGGCTACACCTTC. Encoded protein: CASSFPGTNYGYTF.

V gene TRBV9 combines with J gene TRBJ2-5; 9 bases map to TRBD2. The CDR3 is 20 amino acids. The V gene's germline CDR1 is SGDLS and CDR2 YYNGEE. The trim removed 0 bases at V and 2 bases at J, leaving 17 bases unmatched. Written as DNA, the CDR3 is TGTGCCAGCAGCGTAGGGCTAGCGGGGAACGGTTTGTTGGGACAAGAGACCCAGTACTTC. Protein: CASSVGLAGNGLLGQETQYF.

This rearrangement joins TRBV5-4 to TRBJ1-2, with 10 bases lining up with TRBD1. Trimming removed 4 bases from V and 8 bases from J; junction bases left unmatched: 5. Germline V gene lookup returns CDR1 SGHNT and CDR2 YYREEE (reference sequence). The CDR3 loop spans 13 amino acids. The CDR3 region has the DNA TGTGCCAGCAGCGAAGACAGGGGGCAGGGCTACACCTTC. Its protein is CASSEDRGQGYTF.

V is TRBV4-2 and J is TRBJ2-4; D unresolved. Germline V gene lookup returns CDR1 LGHNA and CDR2 YNFKEQ. Trimming took off 0 bases at V and 0 bases at J, with 6 bases between the two ends. The CDR3 spans 15 residues. The chain's CDR3 is CASSQEDLAKNIQYF. The CDR3 DNA reads TGTGCCAGCAGCCAAGAAGACTTAGCCAAAAACATTCAGTACTTC.

The J gene is TRBJ1-5, the V gene TRBV2; 11 bases match TRBD1. Germline CDR1 is SNHLY and CDR2 is FYNNEI. Unmatched junction bases numbered 3, after V lost 3 bases and J lost 2 bases. The CDR3 runs 16 residues. CDR3 sequence (DNA): TGTGCCAGCAGTGATCCGGGACAGGGGGGCAATCAGCCCCAGCATTTT. Translating it yields CASSDPGQGGNQPQHF.

The chain employs TRBV6-1 and TRBJ1-2; the D gene is possibly TRBD1 (5 bases). Germline CDR1 reads MNHNS; CDR2 reads SASEGT. The germline V and J ends were trimmed by 0 bases and 6 bases, with 14 bases remaining between them. This CDR3 region has 15 residues. The CDR3 reads CASSEAYRLVDGYTF. The CDR3 DNA sequence: TGTGCCAGCAGTGAAGCGTACAGGTTGGTGGATGGCTACACCTTC.

The chain has TRBV29-1 and TRBJ2-5; D is unclear. The CDR3 extends over 12 amino acids. Germline CDR1 reads SQVTM; CDR2 reads ANQGSEA. The germline V and J ends were trimmed by 1 base and 5 bases, with 8 bases remaining between them. This CDR3 is CSVEGVEETQYF. The CDR3 DNA reads as TGCAGCGTTGAAGGAGTCGAGGAGACCCAGTACTTC.

The rearrangement uses TRBV19 and TRBJ1-1, with a tentative D call TRBD1 (5 bases). CDR3 size: 14 residues. CDR1 and CDR2 from the germline V gene are LNHDA and SQIVND (reference sequence). V gave up 4 bases and J gave up 1 base, with 10 bases separating them. Here the CDR3 DNA reads TGTGCCAGTAGTAACCAAGGACAGAACACTGAAGCTTTCTTT. Its protein product is CASSNQGQNTEAFF.

Only one count was recorded for this clone. The chain joins TRBV9 to TRBJ1-1; tentative D call: TRBD1 (5 bases). Germline CDR1 and CDR2: SGDLS and YYNGEE. V was cut by 0 bases and J by 7 bases, with 10 bases left in between. The length of the CDR3 is 13 residues. For the CDR3, the DNA is TGTGCCAGCAGCGTAGGTTCAGGGAATGAAGCTTTCTTT. This gives the protein CASSVGSGNEAFF.

This clone showed up just once. The chain joins TRBV7-2 to TRBJ1-1; 11 positions match TRBD1. V gave up 5 bases and J gave up 1 base; unmatched junction bases: 6. Germline assignment: CDR1 SGHTA and CDR2 FQGNSA. CDR3 size: 16 residues. Here the CDR3 DNA reads TGTGCCAGCAGCAGGGACAGGGGGAGCGCGAACACTGAAGCTTTCTTT. It translates to CASSRDRGSANTEAFF.

The chain recombines TRBV19 with TRBJ2-3; TRBD1 matches at 7 bases. The CDR3 totals 15 residues. The germline V gene has CDR1 LNHDA and CDR2 SQIVND (reference sequence). V shed 3 bases, J shed 1 base, and the junction held 4 bases outside the gene matches. CDR3 in amino acids: CASSIPGTGTDTQYF. The CDR3 DNA is TGTGCCAGTAGTATCCCCGGGACAGGCACAGATACGCAGTATTTT.

The chain couples TRBV7-2 to TRBJ2-1; TRBD1 matches 10 bases. Germline V CDR1 and CDR2: SGHTA, FQGNSA. V was clipped by 1 base and J by 0 bases; unmatched bases: 6. The CDR3 covers 18 residues. The CDR3 reads CASSLVTGGASSYNEQFF. The CDR3 DNA reads TGTGCCAGCAGCTTAGTGACAGGGGGCGCGAGCTCCTACAATGAGCAGTTCTTC.

The rearrangement links TRBV11-3 to TRBJ2-1; TRBD2 matches at 9 bases. Per germline, CDR1 SGHNT and CDR2 YENEEA. The CDR3 totals 13 residues. With 7 bases clipped from V and 5 bases from J, the junction kept 3 bases outside the gene matches. CDR3 DNA: TGTGCCAGCACCCAGCGGGGGGACAATGAGCAGTTCTTC. Its translation: CASTQRGDNEQFF.

The chain joins TRBV6-1 to TRBJ1-2, with D uncertain. V lost 0 bases and J 0 bases, leaving 14 bases between the germline ends. In germline, CDR1 is MNHNS, CDR2 SASEGT. This CDR3 is built from 17 residues. CDR3 bases: TGTGCCAGCAGTGAAGCGATTGGGAGCTGGGCTAACTATGGCTACACCTTC. Translation: CASSEAIGSWANYGYTF.

This clone appeared once. As DNA, the CDR3 is TGTGCCAGCAGCTTATTAGGGACAGGGCTCAGGTCCTACAATGAGCAGTTCTTC. Protein: CASSLLGTGLRSYNEQFF. The rearrangement links TRBV7-2 to TRBJ2-1, with 9 bases aligning to TRBD1. CDR1 is SGHTA, CDR2 FQGNSA, per germline. The V gene end was trimmed by 2 bases and the J gene end by 1 base; junction bases not matched to a gene: 9. CDR3 length: 18 residues.

This chain joins TRBV5-1 and TRBJ2-2, with 7 bases matching TRBD1. CDR1 is SGHRS, CDR2 YFSETQ, per germline. The CDR3 totals 16 residues. Trimming took 0 bases from V and 2 from J; bases not matched to a gene: 4. CDR3 protein: CASSLVGTDNTGELFF. The CDR3 DNA reads TGCGCCAGCAGCTTGGTAGGGACAGATAACACCGGGGAGCTGTTTTTT.